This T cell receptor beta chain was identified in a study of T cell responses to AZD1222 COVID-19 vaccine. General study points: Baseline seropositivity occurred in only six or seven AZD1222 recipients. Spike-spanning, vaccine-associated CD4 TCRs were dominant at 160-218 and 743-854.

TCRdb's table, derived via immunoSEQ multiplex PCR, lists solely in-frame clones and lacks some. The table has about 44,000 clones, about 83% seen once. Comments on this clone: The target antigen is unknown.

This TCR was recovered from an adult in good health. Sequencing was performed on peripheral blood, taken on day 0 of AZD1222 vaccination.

The CDR3 spells CASSLEASGTVLNEQYF. The CDR3 DNA sequence: TGCGCCAGCAGCTTGGAGGCTAGCGGGACGGTCTTGAACGAGCAGTACTTC. The chain employs TRBV5-1 and TRBJ2-7; 9 bases map to TRBD2. This CDR3 has 17 residues. Unmatched junction bases numbered 12, after V lost 0 bases and J lost 5 bases. Germline CDR1 and CDR2: SGHRS and YFSETQ.